One sample yielded the 23 T cell receptor beta chains listed below, sequenced in a study of T cells in localized non-small cell lung cancer (dated by TCRdb to the early 2020s). To prepare the library, the immunoSEQ multiplex PCR assay was applied. TCRdb retrieved this table from immuneACCESS and kept in-frame rearrangements only. Not all clones are present; in checked studies, unresolved V genes account for under half, and no reason is known for the remainder. The sample profile shows around 26,000 clones; around 90% of them were found once. The ten top clones hold less than 5% of the sample. The sequencing used peripheral blood, collected before any cancer treatment. These receptors were taken from a female donor of 60 years or more with stage II squamous cell lung carcinoma.

This chain uses TRBV19 with TRBJ2-2; perhaps TRBD2 as D (6 bases). Germline CDR1 and CDR2: LNHDA and SQIVND (reference sequence). The CDR3 is 14 residues long. Trimming shortened V by 6 bases and J by 5 bases, and 13 bases separated the two germline ends. CDR3 in DNA: TGTGCCAGTAGGGCGGTTGGGGGGACCGGGGAGCTGTTTTTT. This codes for CASRAVGGTGELFF.

This chain uses TRBV7-3 with TRBJ1-1, with D perhaps matching TRBD1 (5 bases). In germline, CDR1 is SGHTA, CDR2 FQGTGA. Trimming pared 3 bases from V and 0 bases from J, leaving 8 bases between. The CDR3 spans 14 residues. The CDR3 protein is CASSFSGMNTEAFF. The CDR3 DNA reads as TGTGCCAGCAGCTTTTCAGGGATGAACACTGAAGCTTTCTTT.

The chain joins TRBV5-1 to TRBJ2-5, with 8 bases identical to TRBD1. The trim removed 0 bases at V and 5 bases at J, leaving 9 bases unmatched. The CDR3 is 16 residues long. From germline, CDR1 is SGHRS and CDR2 YFSETQ. Here the CDR3 reads CASSLGDRGRLETQYF. The CDR3 DNA reads as TGCGCCAGCAGCTTGGGCGACAGGGGTCGTCTGGAGACCCAGTACTTC.

The chain recombines TRBV2 with TRBJ2-2; no definite D call. There are 13 residues in the CDR3. Germline CDR1 SNHLY, CDR2 FYNNEI. The V and J ends lost 4 bases and 2 bases respectively, with 5 bases between them. In DNA, the CDR3 is TGTGCCAGCAGTGGGACCAACACCGGGGAGCTGTTTTTT. It codes for CASSGTNTGELFF.

Remarks on this clone: Mismatch with germline at one junction end may stem from a read error. The chain links TRBV5-4 to TRBJ2-7; D might be TRBD2 (5 bases). The CDR3 extends over 16 amino acids. Germline V gene lookup returns CDR1 SGHNT and CDR2 YYREEE (reference sequence). This chain's CDR3 is CDSSLGSRTSSYEQYF. Written as DNA, the CDR3 is TGTGACAGCAGCTTGGGATCGCGGACTTCTTCCTACGAGCAGTACTTC.

The rearrangement joins TRBV6-4 to TRBJ2-1, with a weak D call TRBD2 (6 bases). V was trimmed by 3 bases and J by 3 bases, leaving 18 bases between them. CDR1 and CDR2 from the germline V gene are MRHNA and SNTAGT. The CDR3 has 17 amino acids. CDR3 amino acids: CASSDAGGRVNYNEQFF. The CDR3 nucleotides read TGTGCCAGCAGTGATGCCGGGGGTAGAGTAAACTACAATGAGCAGTTCTTC.

This chain joins TRBV19 and TRBJ1-5, with D possibly being TRBD1 (5 bases). Trimming shortened V by 1 base and J by 0 bases, and 16 bases separated the two germline ends. The CDR3 runs to 18 residues. Germline assignment: CDR1 LNHDA and CDR2 SQIVND (reference sequence). The CDR3 protein is CASSIGWQGAYSNQPQHF. CDR3 coding DNA: TGTGCCAGTAGTATAGGTTGGCAGGGAGCCTATAGCAATCAGCCCCAGCATTTT.

V usage is TRBV5-1 and J usage is TRBJ1-1, with 8 bases aligning to TRBD1. This CDR3 is built from 14 residues. V gave up 3 bases and J gave up 5 bases; unmatched junction bases: 6. The germline CDR1 and CDR2 sequences are SGHRS and YFSETQ. CDR3 coding DNA: TGCGCCAGCAGCTGGCAGGGGGCTGGAACTGAAGCTTTCTTT. This translates into CASSWQGAGTEAFF.

The V gene is TRBV6-5, the J gene TRBJ1-4, with 7 nucleotides matching TRBD1. The CDR3 is 15 residues long. CDR1 MNHEY and CDR2 SVGAGI come from the germline V gene. V lost 5 bases, J lost 10 bases, and 13 bases stayed unmatched. CDR3: CASSRTRGDSRKLFF. The CDR3 region has the DNA TGTGCCAGCAGTCGAACTCGGGGGGACAGTCGAAAACTGTTTTTT.

This clone was picked up one time. V gene TRBV28 combines with J gene TRBJ1-2, with D possibly matching TRBD1 (6 bases). The CDR3 totals 13 residues. Germline V gene data show CDR1 as MDHEN and CDR2 as SYDVKM. V shed 10 bases and J shed 5 bases, with 17 bases lying between them. This CDR3 is CATFTGNFYGYTF. As DNA, the CDR3 is TGTGCCACCTTTACAGGGAACTTTTATGGCTACACCTTC.

This sequence joins TRBV11-2 and TRBJ1-2; 9 positions match TRBD1. Germline-derived CDR1 and CDR2 are SGHAT and FQNNGV. With 1 base clipped from V and 9 bases from J, the junction kept 3 bases outside the gene matches. The CDR3 contains 13 residues. The CDR3 spells CASSLGQGVRYTF. CDR3 DNA sequence: TGTGCCAGCAGCTTAGGACAGGGGGTTCGCTACACCTTC. The entire variable domain, with the rest obtained from reference TRBV11-2 and TRBJ1-2, is as follows: EAGVAQSPRYKIIEKRQSVAFWCNPISGHATLYWYQQILGQGPKLLIQFQNNGVVDDSQLPKDRFSAERLKGVDSTLKIQPAKLEDSAVYLCASSLGQGVRYTFGSGTRLTVV.

This clone was observed once. The chain uses TRBV5-6 and TRBJ2-5; TRBD2 is a possible D gene (6 bases). Germline CDR1 and CDR2: SGHDT and YYEEEE. The CDR3 is 19 residues long. V lost 3 bases, J lost 3 bases, and 27 bases lay in between. The DNA of the CDR3 is TGTGCCAGCAGCTCTTACCTGCTCTTGGTGGGAGGTGGGGAAGAGACCCAGTACTTC. Translation gives CASSSYLLLVGGGEETQYF. Full variable domain (remainder filled in from reference TRBV5-6 and TRBJ2-5): DAGVTQSPTHLIKTRGQQVTLRCSPKSGHDTVSWYQQALGQGPQFIFQYYEEEERQRGNFPDRFSGHQFPNYSSELNVNALLLGDSALYLCASSSYLLLVGGGEETQYFGPGTRLLVL.

The rearrangement joins TRBV6-5 to TRBJ1-1, with 8 bases aligning to TRBD1. This CDR3 region has 14 residues. With V trimmed by 7 bases and J by 2 bases, 6 bases remained unmatched. Germline CDR1 MNHEY, CDR2 SVGAGI. CDR3 coding DNA: TGTGCCAGCACCCGAGACAGGGGAAACACTGAAGCTTTCTTT. Encoded protein: CASTRDRGNTEAFF.

The chain combines TRBV5-1 with TRBJ2-1, with 9 bases matching TRBD1. The CDR3 runs 14 residues. J lost 5 bases, V lost 4 bases, and 4 bases had no gene match. Germline V gene lookup returns CDR1 SGHRS and CDR2 YFSETQ. CDR3 nucleotides: TGCGCCAGCAGCATACAGGGGGCGGACAATGAGCAGTTCTTC. Protein sequence: CASSIQGADNEQFF.

The chain carries TRBV6-6 and TRBJ2-3; TRBD2 aligns across 11 bases. J lost 1 base, V lost 11 bases, and 2 bases had no gene match. The CDR3 extends over 13 amino acids. CDR1 MNHNY and CDR2 SVGAGI come from the germline V gene (reference sequence). Here the CDR3 DNA reads TGTGCCGGTAGCGGGAGGGGCACAGATACGCAGTATTTT. It codes for CAGSGRGTDTQYF.

The chain joins TRBV7-3 to TRBJ2-1, with D possibly being TRBD1 (6 bases). The germline V gene encodes CDR1 SGHTA and CDR2 FQGTGA. This CDR3 spans 15 amino acids. The ends were cut back, 5 bases at V and 7 bases at J, with 18 bases in the middle. CDR3 protein: CASSIRLGAGNEQFF. For the CDR3, the DNA is TGTGCCAGCAGCATCCGGCTGGGGGCCGGAAATGAGCAGTTCTTC. The full variable domain, with the rest looked up from reference TRBV7-3 and TRBJ2-1, is GAGVSQTPSNKVTEKGKYVELRCDPISGHTALYWYRQSLGQGPEFLIYFQGTGAADDSGLPNDRFFAVRPEGSVSTLKIQRTERGDSAVYLCASSIRLGAGNEQFFGPGTRLTVL.

The chain links TRBV7-2 to TRBJ1-1; weak D call: TRBD1 (6 bases). Germline lookup yields CDR1 SGHTA and CDR2 FQGNSA. The V gene lost 3 bases and the J gene lost 5 bases, with 10 bases spanning the gap. CDR3 length: 13 residues. The DNA for the CDR3 is TGTGCCAGCAGCTTGGAGGGGGGGACTGAAGCTTTCTTT. Protein: CASSLEGGTEAFF.

The V and J genes are TRBV6-1 and TRBJ2-7; D is perhaps TRBD2 (6 bases). V lost 6 bases, J lost 7 bases, and 10 bases lay in between. The CDR3 consists of 11 residues. Germline V lookup: CDR1 MNHNS, CDR2 SASEGT. DNA for the CDR3: TGTGCCAGCAGCACACGGGGGGAGCAGTACTTC. This translates into CASSTRGEQYF.

The V and J genes are TRBV11-3 and TRBJ2-5; 8 nucleotides line up with TRBD1. Germline V gene sequence: CDR1 SGHNT, CDR2 YENEEA. With 4 bases clipped from V and 5 bases from J, the junction kept 3 bases outside the gene matches. This CDR3 is 13 amino acids long. The CDR3 loop reads CASSSGGYETQYF. In DNA form, the CDR3 reads TGTGCCAGCAGCTCAGGGGGCTATGAGACCCAGTACTTC.

This clone was recorded only once. J is TRBJ2-5 and V is TRBV4-2; TRBD2 might be the D (5 bases). CDR3 length equals 17 residues. Per the germline V gene, CDR1 is LGHNA and CDR2 is YNFKEQ. Trimming took off 0 bases at V and 5 bases at J, with 19 bases between the two ends. Here the CDR3 DNA reads TGTGCCAGCAGCCAAGACGGAGACCCCACCCGAGGGGAGACCCAGTACTTC. It encodes CASSQDGDPTRGETQYF.

The V and J genes are TRBV27 and TRBJ2-7; 9 nucleotides match TRBD2. Germline values: CDR1 MNHEY, CDR2 SMNVEV (reference sequence). Trimming took 6 bases from V and 5 from J; bases not matched to a gene: 8. CDR3 size: 14 residues. The CDR3 region is CASRASGDPHEQYF. In nucleotides, the CDR3 is TGTGCCAGCAGAGCTAGCGGGGACCCCCACGAGCAGTACTTC.

This clone was observed a single time. The rearrangement uses TRBV7-3 and TRBJ2-2, with TRBD2 matching over 9 bases. This CDR3 is 17 amino acids long. The germline CDR1 and CDR2 sequences are SGHTA and FQGTGA. The V and J ends lost 4 bases and 6 bases, in that order; junction bases with no gene match: 12. The CDR3 is CASSYSPGLAVAGELFF. The CDR3 nucleotides read TGTGCCAGCAGCTACTCACCGGGACTAGCCGTCGCCGGGGAGCTGTTTTTT. Based on the CDR3 plus reference TRBV7-3 and TRBJ2-2, the full variable domain is GAGVSQTPSNKVTEKGKYVELRCDPISGHTALYWYRQSLGQGPEFLIYFQGTGAADDSGLPNDRFFAVRPEGSVSTLKIQRTERGDSAVYLCASSYSPGLAVAGELFFGEGSRLTVL.

The J gene is TRBJ1-2, the V gene TRBV19; D remains ambiguous. V dropped 3 bases and J dropped 0 bases, with 5 bases sitting between them. The CDR3 covers 13 residues. In germline, CDR1 is LNHDA, CDR2 SQIVND (reference sequence). DNA for the CDR3: TGTGCCAGTAGTATGGGCACTAACTATGGCTACACCTTC. As protein: CASSMGTNYGYTF.